The 29 T cell receptor beta chains presented below share a single source sample, sequenced in a study of Ad26.COV2.S vaccination and SARS-CoV-2 variants. Sequenced by immunoSEQ multiplex PCR; TCRdb stores in-frame clones only, minus some. The sample consists of 450,000 to 550,000 clones, roughly nine tenths of them appearing once. Regarding treatment: over 15 received Ad26.COV2.S at low or high dose, single or two shots; 5 received placebo; per-sample allocation not given. The study sampled participants on day 63 after the first vaccine or placebo injection. The sequenced sample was peripheral blood, obtained in a trial of Ad26.COV2.S vaccine versus placebo. These receptors came from a person between 18 and 59 years old who received the Ad26.COV2.S COVID-19 vaccine or a placebo.

This chain uses TRBV30 with TRBJ2-2, with no clear D. There are 11 residues in the CDR3. Germline CDR1 is GTSNPN and CDR2 is SVGIG (reference sequence). The V and J ends lost 6 bases and 6 bases respectively, with 8 bases between them. CDR3 in amino acids: CACTPPGELFF. CDR3 sequence (DNA): TGTGCCTGCACCCCTCCCGGGGAGCTGTTTTTT.

CDR3 coding DNA: TGTGCCAGCAACCGTGACACCGGGGAGCTGTTTTTT. It specifies CASNRDTGELFF. The chain joins TRBV9 to TRBJ2-2; D uncertain. The V gene lost 6 bases and the J gene lost 3 bases, with 6 bases spanning the gap. The CDR3 extends over 12 amino acids. From germline, CDR1 is SGDLS and CDR2 YYNGEE.

The chain recombines TRBV5-4 with TRBJ2-7, with D unclear. CDR1 and CDR2 from the germline V gene are SGHNT and YYREEE (reference sequence). This CDR3 is 15 amino acids long. Trimming shortened V by 0 bases and J by 0 bases, and 10 bases separated the two germline ends. In nucleotides, the CDR3 is TGTGCCAGCAGCTTGGATCCGGGTAGCTCCTACGAGCAGTACTTC. It encodes CASSLDPGSSYEQYF. Supplemented by reference TRBV5-4 and TRBJ2-7, the full variable domain reads ETGVTQSPTHLIKTRGQQVTLRCSSQSGHNTVSWYQQALGQGPQFIFQYYREEENGRGNFPPRFSGLQFPNYSSELNVNALELDDSALYLCASSLDPGSSYEQYFGPGTRLTVT.

The rearrangement joins TRBV5-1 to TRBJ1-2; D ambiguous. V was pared by 4 bases and J by 8 bases, with 15 bases between. CDR3 length equals 13 residues. Germline V CDR1 and CDR2: SGHRS, YFSETQ. The CDR3 DNA reads TGCGCCAGCAGCCTAGGTGACTCGAGGGGCTACACCTTC. Its protein is CASSLGDSRGYTF.

This clone was seen more than once but under ten times. J is TRBJ1-1 and V is TRBV9; 7 bases fit TRBD1. Germline V CDR1 and CDR2: SGDLS, YYNGEE. The CDR3 runs to 15 residues. V gave up 2 bases and J gave up 3 bases; unmatched junction bases: 7. DNA of the CDR3: TGTGCCAGCAGCGTCAGCCCAGACAGGGACACTGAAGCTTTCTTT. Translation gives CASSVSPDRDTEAFF.

The V call is TRBV5-6, the J call TRBJ2-5; TRBD1 agrees at 8 bases. The CDR3 covers 14 residues. V lost 2 bases to trimming and J lost 1 base; unmatched junction nucleotides: 1. CDR1 and CDR2 (germline): SGHDT, YYEEEE. CDR3 in DNA: TGTGCCAGCAGCTTCGGGACAGGCCAAGAGACCCAGTACTTC. This gives the protein CASSFGTGQETQYF.

The chain has TRBV11-2 and TRBJ1-4; D remains unclear. The germline gives CDR1 SGHAT, CDR2 FQNNGV. The CDR3 has 16 residues. With 1 base removed from V and 1 base from J, the gap between germline ends came to 10 bases. CDR3 coding DNA: TGTGCCAGCAGCTTAGGGGCTTTGCAAACTAATGAAAAACTGTTTTTT. Its protein product is CASSLGALQTNEKLFF.

The rearrangement uses TRBV12-2 and TRBJ2-2. TRBV12-2 is assigned pseudogene status. This CDR3 region has 19 residues. This CDR3 reads CASRLAQIMGDKNTGELFF. In nucleotides, the CDR3 is TGTGCAAGTCGCTTAGCGCAGATTATGGGGGATAAGAACACCGGGGAGCTGTTTTTT.

This clone was counted a single time. The chain is built from TRBV5-4 and TRBJ1-3; D is ambiguous. Germline V lookup: CDR1 SGHNT, CDR2 YYREEE (reference sequence). The CDR3 loop spans 16 amino acids. V lost 2 bases to trimming and J lost 4 bases, with 16 bases between them. The CDR3 coding sequence is TGTGCCAGCAGCTTTATGCGTGATGGACCGGGAAACACCATATATTTT. Amino acids: CASSFMRDGPGNTIYF. The full variable domain, rest sourced from reference TRBV5-4 and TRBJ1-3, is ETGVTQSPTHLIKTRGQQVTLRCSSQSGHNTVSWYQQALGQGPQFIFQYYREEENGRGNFPPRFSGLQFPNYSSELNVNALELDDSALYLCASSFMRDGPGNTIYFGEGSWLTVV.

The chain carries TRBV29-1 and TRBJ2-2; D is unclear. The germline gives CDR1 SQVTM, CDR2 ANQGSEA. The V end lost 7 bases, the J end lost 0 bases, and 12 bases lay between the germline ends. This CDR3 spans 14 amino acids. The CDR3 nucleotides read TGCAGCGCCGCACTCTACGCGAACACCGGGGAGCTGTTTTTT. Amino acids: CSAALYANTGELFF.

In DNA, the CDR3 is TGTGCCAGCAGCTTAGAGAGGTACCAAGAGACCCAGTACTTC. This codes for CASSLERYQETQYF. J is TRBJ2-5 and V is TRBV11-3, with D unclear. CDR1 and CDR2 (germline): SGHNT, YENEEA. V lost 0 bases and J lost 0, with 5 bases in between. This CDR3 has 14 residues.

The chain has TRBV19 and TRBJ2-7; D remains ambiguous. Germline V gene data show CDR1 as LNHDA and CDR2 as SQIVND (reference sequence). The CDR3 is made up of 9 amino acids. The ends were cut back, 8 bases at V and 2 bases at J, with 1 base in the middle. The CDR3 region is CASPYEQYV. As DNA, the CDR3 is TGTGCCAGTCCCTACGAGCAGTACGTC.

The gene calls are TRBV27 and TRBJ2-1; 9 bases are a match to TRBD2. The CDR3 spans 16 residues. Trimming removed 0 bases from V and 4 bases from J; junction bases left unmatched: 4. Germline V gene data show CDR1 as MNHEY and CDR2 as SMNVEV (reference sequence). The CDR3 DNA reads as TGTGCCAGCAGTTTATCTCCTAGCGGGGTTTACAATGAGCAGTTCTTC. Its translation is CASSLSPSGVYNEQFF.

This sequence joins TRBV28 and TRBJ2-2, with a tentative D call TRBD2 (5 bases). The CDR3 is 14 amino acids. Trimming pared 3 bases from V and 4 bases from J, leaving 9 bases between. From germline, CDR1 is MDHEN and CDR2 SYDVKM. CDR3 sequence reads: CASSFEGFTGELFF. CDR3 in DNA: TGTGCCAGCAGTTTTGAGGGATTCACCGGGGAGCTGTTTTTT.

The chain couples TRBV18 to TRBJ1-2; D is uncertain. CDR1 and CDR2 from the germline V gene are KGHSH and LQKENI. There are 14 residues in the CDR3. V shed 3 bases and J shed 0 bases, with 8 bases lying between them. CDR3 in amino acids: CASSPRTSNYGYTF. DNA for the CDR3: TGTGCCAGCTCACCTAGAACATCTAACTATGGCTACACCTTC.

For the CDR3, the DNA is TGCGCCAGCAGCTCCCAAGTGCGGGGGTCCGGAAACACCATATATTTT. Its translation is CASSSQVRGSGNTIYF. The chain has TRBV5-1 and TRBJ1-3; a possible D gene is TRBD1 (5 bases). The germline V and J ends were trimmed by 3 bases and 4 bases, with 17 bases remaining between them. The CDR3 is 16 residues long. Germline assignment: CDR1 SGHRS and CDR2 YFSETQ.

In DNA form, the CDR3 reads TGTGCCAGCAGCCGGCGTCTCGAATATGGCTACACCTTC. This sequence encodes CASSRRLEYGYTF. The chain employs TRBV14 and TRBJ1-2; D call uncertain. V gave up 4 bases and J gave up 5 bases, with 11 bases separating them. CDR1 is SGHDN, CDR2 FVKESK, per germline. The CDR3 extends over 13 amino acids.

The CDR3 DNA reads TGTGCCAGCAGACCGGGACAGGGCTACGAGCAGTACTTC. This encodes CASRPGQGYEQYF. The J gene is TRBJ2-7, the V gene TRBV7-9, with TRBD1 identical over 9 bases. The CDR3 loop spans 13 amino acids. V lost 6 bases, J lost 3 bases, and 3 bases stayed unmatched. In germline, CDR1 is SEHNR, CDR2 FQNEAQ (reference sequence).

This rearrangement joins TRBV11-1 to TRBJ1-3; D is unclear. V was shortened by 5 bases and J by 4 bases, with 15 bases between the two germline ends. This CDR3 is 15 amino acids long. Germline CDR1 SGHAT, CDR2 FQDESV (reference sequence). The CDR3 loop reads CASSDQAMPGNTIYF. In DNA, the CDR3 is TGTGCCAGCAGCGATCAAGCGATGCCCGGAAACACCATATATTTT.

This rearrangement joins TRBV4-2 to TRBJ1-4; D gene uncertain. Trimming pared 2 bases from V and 7 bases from J, leaving 8 bases between. From germline, CDR1 is LGHNA and CDR2 YNFKEQ. The CDR3 contains 13 residues. The CDR3 DNA follows: TGTGCCAGCAGCCAAAGGCCGGGTGAAAAACTGTTTTTT. Translation: CASSQRPGEKLFF.

The rearrangement links TRBV6-5 to TRBJ1-4; TRBD1 is a possible D gene (5 bases). Germline CDR1 is MNHEY and CDR2 is SVGAGI. Trimming removed 7 bases at V and 8 bases at J, with 17 bases between. CDR3 length equals 14 residues. DNA for the CDR3: TGTGCCAGCATGGTCTCCCCGGGGGTAGAAAAACTGTTTTTT. It codes for CASMVSPGVEKLFF.

The rearrangement uses TRBV6-2 or TRBV6-3 and TRBJ2-7; 9 nucleotides align to TRBD1. The trim removed 6 bases at V and 3 bases at J, leaving 3 bases unmatched. This CDR3 spans 13 amino acids. CDR1 is MNHEY and CDR2 is SVGEGT in the germline V gene. Here the CDR3 reads CASSGTGLYEQYF. As DNA, the CDR3 is TGTGCCAGCAGCGGGACAGGGCTCTACGAGCAGTACTTC.

This clone has only one observation. The CDR3 spells CASSSLGLADHEQFF. The CDR3 DNA is TGTGCCAGCAGTTCATTGGGACTAGCGGACCATGAGCAGTTCTTC. V usage is TRBV27 and J usage is TRBJ2-1; TRBD2 aligns across 11 bases. Per the germline V gene, CDR1 is MNHEY and CDR2 is SMNVEV (reference sequence). Trimming removed 4 bases from V and 8 bases from J; junction bases left unmatched: 7. CDR3 length equals 15 residues.

The CDR3 DNA sequence: TGTGCCAGCAGCCCCGGACAGGGGGCGGGGGAAAAACTGTTTTTT. It is translated as CASSPGQGAGEKLFF. The V gene is TRBV2, the J gene TRBJ1-4; the match to TRBD1 covers 11 bases. The junction had 8 bases not matched to a gene; V was cut back by 6 bases and J by 8 bases. The length of the CDR3 is 15 residues. Germline CDR1 and CDR2: SNHLY and FYNNEI.

The gene calls are TRBV11-2 and TRBJ1-2; 7 positions agree with TRBD1. With 3 bases clipped from V and 8 bases from J, the junction kept 12 bases outside the gene matches. Germline V gene lookup returns CDR1 SGHAT and CDR2 FQNNGV. The CDR3 totals 15 residues. DNA of the CDR3: TGTGCCAGCAGCTTTTTATCGGGACAGCGACGAGGCTACACCTTC. It is translated as CASSFLSGQRRGYTF. Looking up the rest from reference TRBV11-2 and TRBJ1-2 gives the full variable domain: EAGVAQSPRYKIIEKRQSVAFWCNPISGHATLYWYQQILGQGPKLLIQFQNNGVVDDSQLPKDRFSAERLKGVDSTLKIQPAKLEDSAVYLCASSFLSGQRRGYTFGSGTRLTVV.

This CDR3 reads CASSISPMGSSYEQYF. The CDR3 DNA is TGTGCCAGTAGTATATCCCCAATGGGCAGCTCCTACGAGCAGTACTTC. The V gene is TRBV19, the J gene TRBJ2-7; D ambiguous. Trimming removed 2 bases from V and 0 bases from J, with 14 bases in between. Germline V lookup: CDR1 LNHDA, CDR2 SQIVND (reference sequence). CDR3 length: 16 amino acids.

V and J are TRBV12-3 or TRBV12-4 and TRBJ1-1, with no clear D. Trimming cost V 4 bases and J 8 bases, with 14 bases left between them. There are 13 residues in the CDR3. CDR3 DNA: TGTGCCAGCAGTTCCCAAGTGGCATCGGAAGCTTTCTTT. It translates to CASSSQVASEAFF.

V and J are TRBV7-2 and TRBJ1-1, with D tentatively TRBD1 (6 bases). The CDR3 length is 13 residues. The germline V and J ends were trimmed by 3 bases and 7 bases, with 12 bases remaining between them. From germline, CDR1 is SGHTA and CDR2 FQGNSA. The CDR3 DNA reads TGTGCCAGCAGCTTGACCGGGACATTTGAAGCTTTCTTT. It specifies CASSLTGTFEAFF. The full variable domain, completed using reference TRBV7-2 and TRBJ1-1, is GAGVSQSPSNKVTEKGKDVELRCDPISGHTALYWYRQSLGQGLEFLIYFQGNSAPDKSGLPSDRFSAERTGGSVSTLTIQRTQQEDSAVYLCASSLTGTFEAFFGQGTRLTVV.

The chain is built from TRBV5-7 and TRBJ2-1; D uncertain. TRBV5-7 is classed as an ORF, of uncertain function. There are 13 residues in the CDR3. The germline V and J ends were trimmed by 0 bases and 10 bases, with 11 bases remaining between them. CDR3 coding DNA: TGTGCCAGCAGCTTGGCCAGATCCTGCGAGCAGTTCTTC. This encodes CASSLARSCEQFF.